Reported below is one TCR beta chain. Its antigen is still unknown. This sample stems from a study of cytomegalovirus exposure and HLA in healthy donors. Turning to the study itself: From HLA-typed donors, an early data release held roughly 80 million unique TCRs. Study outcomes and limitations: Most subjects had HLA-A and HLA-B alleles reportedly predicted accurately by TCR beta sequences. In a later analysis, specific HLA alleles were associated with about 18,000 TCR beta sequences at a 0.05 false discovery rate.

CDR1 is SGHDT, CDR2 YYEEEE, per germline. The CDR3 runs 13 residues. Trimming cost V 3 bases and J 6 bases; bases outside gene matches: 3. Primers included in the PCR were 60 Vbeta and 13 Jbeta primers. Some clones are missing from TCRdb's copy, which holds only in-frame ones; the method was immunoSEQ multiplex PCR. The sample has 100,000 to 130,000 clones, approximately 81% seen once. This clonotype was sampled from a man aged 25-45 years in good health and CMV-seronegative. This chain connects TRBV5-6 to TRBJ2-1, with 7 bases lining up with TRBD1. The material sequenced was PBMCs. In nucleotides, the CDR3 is TGTGCCAGCAGCTATGGGACAGTCAATGAGCAGTTCTTC. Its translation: CASSYGTVNEQFF.